This TCR beta chain was identified during a study of T-cell reconstitution after alpha-beta-depleted transplantation in children. It was with unique molecular identifiers that the TCRbeta library was prepared. TCRdb reanalysed the PCR reads using MiXCR and keeps one entry per CDR3 protein. The sample contains 900,000 or so distinct CDR3 sequences, 15% to 20% of which appear only once. Study-level results: Diversity and T-cell counts at one year after transplant derived mostly from new T cells. At day 60, the high TCRbeta diversity found in some patients originated from recipient T cells and thymic progenitors that had survived. Several hundred expanded graft clones reportedly were the source of alpha-beta T cells about two months after transplant.

The germline V gene encodes CDR1 DFQATT and CDR2 SNEGSKA (reference sequence). The CDR3 totals 14 residues. V shed 6 bases and J shed 4 bases, with 18 bases lying between them. For this clonotype: What it binds is not known.

This TCR derives from a male patient younger than 18 who had a stem cell transplant for acute lymphoblastic leukemia, so the T cells may come from the graft donor. This specimen was PBMCs, mostly from graft donor cells, taken 360 days after TCRalphabeta/CD19-depleted stem cell transplant. V and J are TRBV20-1 and TRBJ2-5; TRBD1 might be the D (6 bases). As DNA, the CDR3 is TGCAGTGCGCCCCGGGCAGGGGCAGGAGAGACCCAGTACTTC. Its protein product is CSAPRAGAGETQYF.